These 3 T cell receptor beta chains share one sample of origin, sequenced in a study of blood T cell repertoires in COVID-19. The assay was immunoSEQ multiplex PCR, and TCRdb's table has in-frame clones only and misses some. The table has over 100,000 clones, over 75% seen once; the top ten hold roughly 6.5%. Input material: peripheral blood. These receptors came from a woman aged 45-65 years with acute or convalescent COVID-19.

V and J are TRBV6-2 or TRBV6-3 and TRBJ1-6, with 7 bases identical to TRBD1. The ends lost 5 bases at V and 6 bases at J; junction bases unmatched: 10. Germline V gives CDR1 MNHEY, CDR2 SVGEGT. The length of the CDR3 is 16 residues. Written as DNA, the CDR3 is TGTGCCAGCAGTATCGGGACAGCCCTTGGTAATTCACCCCTCCACTTT. Residues: CASSIGTALGNSPLHF.

This chain links TRBV2 with TRBJ1-4; D is undetermined. CDR1 is SNHLY and CDR2 is FYNNEI in the germline V gene. V lost 5 bases to trimming and J lost 1 base, with 8 bases between them. The CDR3 length is 14 residues. The CDR3 here is CASSIRLTNEKLFF. In DNA form, the CDR3 reads TGTGCCAGCAGTATTAGACTAACTAATGAAAAACTGTTTTTT. The full variable domain, in which reference TRBV2 and TRBJ1-4 provide the parts outside the CDR3, is EPEVTQTPSHQVTQMGQEVILRCVPISNHLYFYWYRQILGQKVEFLVSFYNNEISEKSEIFDDQFSVERPDGSNFTLKIRSTKLEDSAMYFCASSIRLTNEKLFFGSGTQLSVL.

This chain joins TRBV24-1 and TRBJ1-1; D uncertain. The CDR3 contains 11 residues. CDR1 and CDR2 from the germline V gene are KGHDR and SFDVKD. Trimming left V 0 bases short and J 9 bases short, with 4 bases between. CDR3 sequence (DNA): TGTGCCACCAGTGATTTGGGCCAAGCTTTCTTT. This encodes CATSDLGQAFF.